This T cell receptor beta chain is from a study of cytomegalovirus exposure and HLA in healthy donors. The V gene's germline CDR1 is ENHRY and CDR2 SYGVKD. The CDR3 length is 14 residues. Trimming removed 4 bases from V and 3 bases from J, with 12 bases in between. PCR primers comprised 60 Vbeta and 13 Jbeta primers. Assay: immunoSEQ multiplex PCR; the TCRdb copy retains only in-frame clones and omits some. This table holds some 130,000 clones, 83% found once. The receptor comes from a girl aged 2 to 10 in good health and CMV-seronegative. This chain uses TRBV10-3 with TRBJ1-1, with D tentatively TRBD1 (6 bases). Sequencing used PBMCs. The CDR3 coding sequence is TGTGCCATCAGTGTGGGGGCAGGGGACACTGAAGCTTTCTTT. It codes for CAISVGAGDTEAFF.